This TCR beta chain was captured in a study of response to subunit inactivated influenza vaccine. Overall study findings and caveats: Authors suggested seasonal influenza vaccinations each recruit few new T cells.

TCRdb processed the RT-PCR reads anew with MiXCR; each CDR3 protein has one entry. This sample has about 500,000 distinct CDR3 sequences, with about 15% found just once. The table lists this clonotype with a few counts. Its antigen is currently unknown. J was trimmed by 5 bases and V by 5 bases; bases with no gene match: 10. CDR1 and CDR2 from the germline V gene are DFQATT and SNEGSKA (reference sequence). The CDR3 loop spans 14 amino acids. The receptor comes from a man aged 45-69 years who received an inactivated influenza vaccine. This rearrangement joins TRBV20-1 to TRBJ2-5, with 8 bases lining up with TRBD1. The material sequenced was CD4+ T cells sorted from PBMCs, taken less than 25 months after vaccination. The CDR3 region is CSAHNRQGRETQYF. The CDR3 DNA follows: TGCAGTGCTCACAACCGACAGGGGCGGGAGACCCAGTACTTC.